The rows below give T cell receptor beta chains drawn from one sample of a study of T cells in localized non-small cell lung cancer. Method: immunoSEQ multiplex PCR; TCRdb's copy keeps in-frame clones and lacks some. The sample consists of tens of thousands of clones, about nine tenths of them appearing once. Here the sequenced sample was peripheral blood, taken before any cancer treatment. All receptors derive from a man aged 35 to 70 with stage I lung adenocarcinoma. Both conserved end residues are trimmed from each CDR3. The order of the fields is CDR3 length, V gene, J gene, CDR3 protein.

13	TRBV6-5	TRBJ1-1	ASSYSGTAKTEAF
14	TRBV6-5	TRBJ2-3	ASSYKSGSRKDTQY
16	TRBV7-8	TRBJ2-6	ASSLHGGGLTGANVLT
13	TRBV4-3	TRBJ2-1	ASSRGAGELNEQF
11	TRBV2	TRBJ1-1	ASSLGENTEAF
16	TRBV10-3	TRBJ2-3	AISESGLAGGVADTQY
13	TRBV7-6	TRBJ2-1	ASSQSGNIRNEQF
13	TRBV25-1	TRBJ2-3	ASSDHGRATDTQY
12	TRBV5-1	TRBJ2-4	ASSSGTGGNIQY
14	TRBV25-1	TRBJ1-4	ASSELGTGGNEKLF
13	TRBV5-8	TRBJ2-7	ASRTGLAGAYEQY